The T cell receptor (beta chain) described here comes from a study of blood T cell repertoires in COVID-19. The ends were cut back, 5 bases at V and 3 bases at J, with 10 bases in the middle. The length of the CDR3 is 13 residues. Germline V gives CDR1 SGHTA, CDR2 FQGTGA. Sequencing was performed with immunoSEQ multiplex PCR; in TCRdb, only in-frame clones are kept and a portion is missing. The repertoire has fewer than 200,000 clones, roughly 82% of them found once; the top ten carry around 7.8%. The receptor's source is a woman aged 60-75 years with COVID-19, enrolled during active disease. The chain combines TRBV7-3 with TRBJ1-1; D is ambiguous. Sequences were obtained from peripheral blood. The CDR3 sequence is CASSPMSDTEAFF. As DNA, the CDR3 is TGTGCCAGCAGCCCCATGTCGGACACTGAAGCTTTCTTT.